This T cell receptor beta chain was recorded in a study of T cell responses to AZD1222 COVID-19 vaccine. Whole-study context: Doses given second, at about 4 or about 12 weeks, were pooled.

The V end was cut by 6 bases, the J end by 1 base, with 12 bases between. The CDR3 loop spans 14 amino acids. General observations from the study: Donors were mostly white British, more females; clonal diversity possibly underestimated.

Turning to this clone: Its antigen is not known.

The data were produced by immunoSEQ multiplex PCR, yet TCRdb's version contains in-frame clones alone and is incomplete. The sample gives about 100,000 clones, around nine tenths of which show up once; approximately 16% is in the top ten. V and J are TRBV23-1 and TRBJ1-1; D gene ambiguous. TRBV23-1 carries the ORF label, with uncertain function. The TCR sequence derives from an adult in good health. This specimen consisted of peripheral blood, obtained on day 0 of AZD1222 vaccination. CDR3 bases: TGCGCCAGCAGCCATAAAGCCCGGAACACTGAAGCTTTCTTT. Amino acid sequence: CASSHKARNTEAFF.